This T cell receptor beta chain was retrieved from a study of CD8 T cells in ankylosing spondylitis. Findings and caveats of the study: A CD8+ phenotype characterized the disease-linked clones, which were relatively rare in peripheral blood. Disease-linked clones reportedly concentrated significantly in matched ankylosing spondylitis synovial fluid. A motif of 7 or 8 highly homologous TCR beta variants was seen as apparently characteristic of ankylosing spondylitis blood.

CDR1 is SEHNR, CDR2 FQNEAQ, per germline (reference sequence). V was pared by 7 bases and J by 7 bases, with 16 bases between. The CDR3 contains 14 residues. This clonotype appeared a few times. What it recognizes is unknown. From the 5' RACE reads, TCRdb called clonotypes with MiXCR, one entry per CDR3 protein. The sample includes approximately 350,000 distinct CDR3 sequences, roughly 14% of them seen just once. This sequence joins TRBV7-9 and TRBJ2-2; the D is unclear. This receptor was obtained from a male donor with ankylosing spondylitis or in good health (not recorded which). Sequencing used blood, either unsorted or a sorted T cell fraction (not recorded which). Here the CDR3 reads CASTFRQPFGELFF. The CDR3 DNA sequence: TGTGCCAGCACCTTTCGGCAGCCCTTCGGGGAGCTGTTTTTT.